The 2 T cell receptor beta chains reported below all come from one sample, sequenced in a study of CD8+ T cells in alopecia areata (dated by TCRdb to 2016 to 2018). Libraries were prepared through the immunoSEQ multiplex PCR assay. RNA was extracted from all samples and reverse transcribed into cDNA as template for TCR sequencing. Sourced from immuneACCESS, this table was stored by TCRdb with only in-frame sequences that have V and J called. A share of the clones is absent; for the studies checked, an unresolved V gene accounts for under half, and the remainder has no known explanation. A total of 130,000 or so clones appear in this sample, 47% of them only once. Roughly a tenth of the sample rests with the top ten. Material: NKG2D-low CD8+ T cells sorted from blood. The cell subset or site label here, explained by the study, means: sorted CD8+ NKG2D-low blood T cells. Source of these receptors: a human donor with alopecia areata.

This clone was seen only a few times. The same CDR3 is also encoded by other DNA sequences in this sample. The gene calls are TRBV29-1 and TRBJ2-7; TRBD2 is a possible D gene (5 bases). Deletions cut 0 bases from V and 6 bases from J, with 6 bases between. This CDR3 comprises 11 residues. In germline, CDR1 is SQVTM, CDR2 ANQGSEA. As DNA, the CDR3 is TGCAGCGTTGAAGAAGAGGGCGAGCAGTACTTC. This codes for CSVEEEGEQYF.

This clone was seen only a few times. Different DNA sequences within this sample yield the same CDR3. V and J are TRBV29-1 and TRBJ2-7, with D unclear. Trimming cost V 1 base and J 2 bases, with 6 bases left between them. In germline, CDR1 is SQVTM, CDR2 ANQGSEA. The CDR3 consists of 12 residues. CDR3 loop: CSVEVRAYEQYF. In nucleotides, the CDR3 is TGCAGCGTTGAAGTAAGGGCCTACGAGCAGTACTTC.